This is a list of T cell receptor beta chains from one sample in a study of T cell repertoires in cytomegalovirus infection. Each CDR3 protein is one row after TCRdb ran MiXCR on the reads. The sample includes 110,000 or so distinct CDR3 sequences, under 35% of them seen just once. For these TCRs, the target antigens are not known. The specimen was CD8+ T cells from cultured PBMCs, collected from culture after CMV antigen stimulation. Receptors originate from a human donor in good health (CMV status not recorded). Some clones in this sample may be carry-over from other donors' samples. CDR3s include the opening cysteine and the closing phenylalanine or tryptophan.

V	J	CDR3
TRBV7-4	TRBJ2-7	CASSLNPRPYEQYF
TRBV19	TRBJ1-1	CASSIGVEAFF
TRBV7-2	TRBJ2-7	CASSLGGGPYEQYF
TRBV13	TRBJ2-7	CASSPTDRETSYEQYF
TRBV7-9	TRBJ1-2	CASSLEGAYYGYTF
TRBV7-6	TRBJ2-7	CASSSVYEQYF
TRBV12-5	TRBJ2-7	CASAPGQVFEQYF
TRBV7-6	TRBJ2-2	CASSLNLQPRSNTGELFF
TRBV19	TRBJ2-5	CASSISAGLRQETQYF
TRBV6-1	TRBJ2-3	CASSDSYQLPTDTQYF
TRBV12-3/TRBV12-4	TRBJ1-6	CASSPPEGAYNSPLHF
TRBV7-9	TRBJ2-5	CASSLIRLAGEETQYF
TRBV7-3	TRBJ2-1	CASSYGGGSYNEQFF
TRBV6-1	TRBJ2-3	CASSETSGGGNTDTQYF
TRBV28	TRBJ1-1	CASRRVGTEAFF
TRBV7-2	TRBJ1-4	CANKGTGGNEKLFF
TRBV20-1	TRBJ2-1	CSAARLAGGKGLFF
TRBV10-3	TRBJ2-2	CAISDWDRKNTGELFF
TRBV27	TRBJ2-5	CASSLSRTAAETQYF
TRBV5-4	TRBJ2-7	CASSLYGQGQDEQYF
TRBV7-2	TRBJ1-1	CASSLDLGQGLNTEAFF
TRBV19	TRBJ2-1	CASSPPGSYNEQFF
TRBV19	TRBJ2-5	CASSIRDRTQETQYF
TRBV7-9	TRBJ2-5	CASSGERVYETQYF
TRBV7-6	TRBJ2-6	CASSPDPGHLSGANVLTF
TRBV7-9	TRBJ2-3	CASSEIGGPGDTQYF
TRBV11-2	TRBJ2-7	CASSSQGASYEQYF
TRBV25-1	TRBJ2-3	CASSEVSGGLSTDTQYF
TRBV28	TRBJ1-5	CASADVYSNQPQHF
TRBV7-3	TRBJ1-1	CASSLSVGAESTEAFF
TRBV6-2/TRBV6-3	TRBJ1-5	CASSYGTESNQPQHF
TRBV27	TRBJ2-7	CASSPQGFLYEQYF
TRBV19	TRBJ1-1	CASRAWGGSNTEAFF
TRBV5-1	TRBJ1-5	CASSLDPRGNQPQHF
TRBV4-1	TRBJ1-1	CASSREPVGGRVPEAFF
TRBV28	TRBJ2-7	CASQGRGFSYEQYF
TRBV27	TRBJ2-1	CASNPNRAYNEQFF
TRBV6-5	TRBJ1-5	CASSPANPGDLNQPQHF
TRBV7-2	TRBJ2-3	CASSLGENPDTQYF